Sequencing of this T cell receptor beta chain was carried out in a study of identical twins. This clonotype has a count of ten or more. Germline CDR1 and CDR2: SGHTA and FQGNSA. CDR3 length: 16 amino acids. V lost 5 bases and J lost 7; bases outside the gene matches: 7. TCRdb re-called the 5' RACE reads through MiXCR, storing one row per CDR3 protein. The table lists approximately 210,000 distinct CDR3 sequences, approximately 9% of them singletons. The genes are TRBV7-2 and TRBJ2-2; 13 positions match TRBD2. The sequenced sample consisted of memory (CD45RO+) T cells sorted from blood. This receptor was taken from a woman aged 18-35 years in good health. The CDR3 coding sequence is TGTGCCAGCAGCCAGGGACTAGCGGGAATTGGCGGGGAGCTGTTTTTT. Amino acids: CASSQGLAGIGGELFF.